The rows below give T cell receptor beta chains drawn from one sample of a study of Tregs in tolerant kidney transplant recipients. The table came from immunoSEQ multiplex PCR; TCRdb's copy has only in-frame clones and leaves some out. This sample carries about 61,000 clones, approximately 85% of them seen once, and the ten largest clones take around 1.9%. The source material was Tregs from blood, sampled before the transplant. The receptors derive from a human donor who received a combined kidney and bone marrow transplant. Both conserved end residues are part of each CDR3. D genes are given only for firm matches. Clone size is shown for a subset of rows, as once, few, many or a class of expanded clone.

J gene: TRBJ1-5; clone size: -; CDR3 length: 13; V gene: TRBV7-2; D gene: TRBD1; CDR3 DNA: TGTGCCAGCAATGACAGGGGCAATCAGCCCCAGCATTTT; CDR3 protein: CASNDRGNQPQHF
J gene: TRBJ1-1; clone size: -; CDR3 length: 14; V gene: TRBV7-2; D gene: TRBD1; CDR3 DNA: TGTGCCAGCAGCAAGGGACAGGGGAACACTGAAGCTTTCTTT; CDR3 protein: CASSKGQGNTEAFF
J gene: TRBJ1-5; clone size: -; CDR3 length: 14; V gene: TRBV6-1; D gene: -; CDR3 DNA: TGTGCCAGCAGCCGGGACCAAACCAATCAGCCCCAGCATTTT; CDR3 protein: CASSRDQTNQPQHF
J gene: TRBJ1-4; clone size: -; CDR3 length: 14; V gene: TRBV27; D gene: TRBD1; CDR3 DNA: TGTGCCAGCAGTCTGGACAGGGTACCTGAAAAACTGTTTTTT; CDR3 protein: CASSLDRVPEKLFF
J gene: TRBJ1-2; clone size: few; CDR3 length: 15; V gene: TRBV5-1; D gene: -; CDR3 DNA: TGCGCCAGCAGCTTGGCGGGGGGTTTGGCCTATGGCTACACCTTC; CDR3 protein: CASSLAGGLAYGYTF
J gene: TRBJ2-7; clone size: -; CDR3 length: 15; V gene: TRBV5-4; D gene: -; CDR3 DNA: TGTGCCAGCAGCTTGACGGGGGCGAGCTCCTACGAGCAGTACTTC; CDR3 protein: CASSLTGASSYEQYF
J gene: TRBJ1-2; clone size: -; CDR3 length: 13; V gene: TRBV7-2; D gene: -; CDR3 DNA: TGTGCCAGCCCCGGTGGACCAGCCGGGGGCTACACCTTC; CDR3 protein: CASPGGPAGGYTF
J gene: TRBJ2-3; clone size: -; CDR3 length: 14; V gene: TRBV11-2; D gene: TRBD1; CDR3 DNA: TGTGCCAGCAGCTTTCTACAGGGGACAGATACGCAGTATTTT; CDR3 protein: CASSFLQGTDTQYF
J gene: TRBJ1-5; clone size: -; CDR3 length: 15; V gene: TRBV27; D gene: -; CDR3 DNA: TGTGCCAGCAGTTTAGGAGGGCTCTTCAATCAGCCCCAGCATTTT; CDR3 protein: CASSLGGLFNQPQHF
J gene: TRBJ2-3; clone size: -; CDR3 length: 12; V gene: TRBV7-2; D gene: -; CDR3 DNA: TGTGCCAGCAGCTTATTCGCAGATACGCAGTATTTT; CDR3 protein: CASSLFADTQYF
J gene: TRBJ2-4; clone size: -; CDR3 length: 14; V gene: TRBV5-6; D gene: -; CDR3 DNA: TGTGCCAGCAGCTTGCGGGGAGCCAAAAACATTCAGTACTTC; CDR3 protein: CASSLRGAKNIQYF
J gene: TRBJ1-3; clone size: -; CDR3 length: 15; V gene: TRBV30; D gene: -; CDR3 DNA: TGTGCCTGGAGTGTACTAGGGGCTGCTGGAAACACCATATATTTT; CDR3 protein: CAWSVLGAAGNTIYF
J gene: TRBJ2-3; clone size: -; CDR3 length: 13; V gene: TRBV7-2; D gene: -; CDR3 DNA: TGTGCCAGCAGCTTAATCGGCACAGATACGCAGTATTTT; CDR3 protein: CASSLIGTDTQYF
J gene: TRBJ2-5; clone size: -; CDR3 length: 11; V gene: TRBV28; D gene: -; CDR3 DNA: TGTGCCAGCAGGGGAAAAGAGACCCAGTACTTC; CDR3 protein: CASRGKETQYF
J gene: TRBJ1-2; clone size: once; CDR3 length: 13; V gene: TRBV5-8; D gene: -; CDR3 DNA: TGTGCCAGCAGCTTAGACAGTACTTATGGCTACACCTTC; CDR3 protein: CASSLDSTYGYTF
J gene: TRBJ2-3; clone size: -; CDR3 length: 18; V gene: TRBV11-3; D gene: TRBD1; CDR3 DNA: TGTGCCAGCAGCATTGGGACAGGAAGCCTTCTGGGGGCAGATACGCAGTATTTT; CDR3 protein: CASSIGTGSLLGADTQYF
J gene: TRBJ1-1; clone size: -; CDR3 length: 14; V gene: TRBV7-9; D gene: -; CDR3 DNA: TGTGCCAGCAGCTTAGGTTGGGGGAACGCTGAAGCTTTCTTT; CDR3 protein: CASSLGWGNAEAFF
J gene: TRBJ1-2; clone size: -; CDR3 length: 13; V gene: TRBV7-6; D gene: -; CDR3 DNA: TGTGCCAGCAGCTTATATTCAAGTTATGGCTACACCTTC; CDR3 protein: CASSLYSSYGYTF
J gene: TRBJ2-1; clone size: -; CDR3 length: 15; V gene: TRBV28; D gene: TRBD2; CDR3 DNA: TGTGCCAGCAGGGGGGGGTCCCCGAGAATCAATGAGCAGTTCTTC; CDR3 protein: CASRGGSPRINEQFF
J gene: TRBJ1-2; clone size: -; CDR3 length: 14; V gene: TRBV2; D gene: TRBD1; CDR3 DNA: TGTGCCAGCAGTGAATTCGGGACAGGGGAAGGCTACACCTTC; CDR3 protein: CASSEFGTGEGYTF
J gene: TRBJ2-7; clone size: -; CDR3 length: 15; V gene: TRBV14; D gene: TRBD1; CDR3 DNA: TGTGCCAGCAGCCTACCGGGGACAGGGTCCTACGAGCAGTACTTC; CDR3 protein: CASSLPGTGSYEQYF
J gene: TRBJ2-1; clone size: -; CDR3 length: 13; V gene: TRBV5-4; D gene: -; CDR3 DNA: TGTGCCAGCAGCTTGAGGGCGGTAAATGAGCAGTTCTTC; CDR3 protein: CASSLRAVNEQFF
J gene: TRBJ2-7; clone size: once; CDR3 length: 14; V gene: TRBV6-5; D gene: -; CDR3 DNA: TGTGCCAGCAGCCCTTTGTCGACCACCTACGAGCAGTACTTC; CDR3 protein: CASSPLSTTYEQYF
J gene: TRBJ2-1; clone size: -; CDR3 length: 15; V gene: TRBV5-8; D gene: TRBD2; CDR3 DNA: TGTGCCAGCAGCCGAGGGACTAGCGGCCACAATGAGCAGTTCTTC; CDR3 protein: CASSRGTSGHNEQFF
J gene: TRBJ1-1; clone size: -; CDR3 length: 13; V gene: TRBV7-2; D gene: -; CDR3 DNA: TGTGCCAGCAGCTCTCCAAGCCTCTCTGAAGCTTTCTTT; CDR3 protein: CASSSPSLSEAFF
J gene: TRBJ1-1; clone size: -; CDR3 length: 14; V gene: TRBV28; D gene: -; CDR3 DNA: TGTGCCAGCAGTTCCCCTCACTCGAACACTGAAGCTTTCTTT; CDR3 protein: CASSSPHSNTEAFF
J gene: TRBJ2-7; clone size: -; CDR3 length: 14; V gene: TRBV19; D gene: TRBD1; CDR3 DNA: TGTGCCAGTAGTCGACCGGGACAGGGACACGAGCAGTACTTC; CDR3 protein: CASSRPGQGHEQYF
J gene: TRBJ2-3; clone size: -; CDR3 length: 15; V gene: TRBV29-1; D gene: TRBD1; CDR3 DNA: TGCAGCGTTGCTTCCAGGGGGCGCCCCGGAGATACGCAGTATTTT; CDR3 protein: CSVASRGRPGDTQYF
J gene: TRBJ1-5; clone size: -; CDR3 length: 18; V gene: TRBV5-8; D gene: TRBD1; CDR3 DNA: TGTGCCAGCAGCCCCCCGGACAGGGGGCGGGGAAGCAATCAGCCCCAGCATTTT; CDR3 protein: CASSPPDRGRGSNQPQHF
J gene: TRBJ2-7; clone size: -; CDR3 length: 12; V gene: TRBV7-2; D gene: -; CDR3 DNA: TGTGCCAGCAGCCCACGACCGGATGAGCAGTACTTC; CDR3 protein: CASSPRPDEQYF
J gene: TRBJ1-2; clone size: -; CDR3 length: 15; V gene: TRBV9; D gene: -; CDR3 DNA: TGTGCCAGCAGCGTAGTCCCGGGGGCGGGCTATGGCTACACCTTC; CDR3 protein: CASSVVPGAGYGYTF
J gene: TRBJ1-6; clone size: -; CDR3 length: 14; V gene: TRBV5-6; D gene: -; CDR3 DNA: TGTGCCGGATCACGACGGACGCCGGCGACACCCCTCCACTTT; CDR3 protein: CAGSRRTPATPLHF
J gene: TRBJ2-2; clone size: -; CDR3 length: 15; V gene: TRBV7-2; D gene: TRBD2; CDR3 DNA: TGTGCCAGCAGCTTTGGCGGGAGGGCGACCGGGGAGCTGTTTTTT; CDR3 protein: CASSFGGRATGELFF
J gene: TRBJ2-7; clone size: -; CDR3 length: 15; V gene: TRBV7-2; D gene: TRBD1; CDR3 DNA: TGTGCCAGCAGCTACCTTCCGGGACAGACCTACGAGCAGTACTTC; CDR3 protein: CASSYLPGQTYEQYF
J gene: TRBJ1-6; clone size: once; CDR3 length: 16; V gene: TRBV13; D gene: -; CDR3 DNA: TGTGCCAGCAGCCCATCCCACAGCGGGTTAAATTCACCCCTCCACTTT; CDR3 protein: CASSPSHSGLNSPLHF
J gene: TRBJ2-1; clone size: -; CDR3 length: 15; V gene: TRBV6-4; D gene: -; CDR3 DNA: TGTGCCAGCAGTGAGGGTAGCGGTCTCGTAAATGAGCAGTTCTTC; CDR3 protein: CASSEGSGLVNEQFF
J gene: TRBJ2-5; clone size: -; CDR3 length: 14; V gene: TRBV6-6; D gene: TRBD2; CDR3 DNA: TGTGCCAGCAGACGACTAGCGGGGGGGGAGACCCAGTACTTC; CDR3 protein: CASRRLAGGETQYF
J gene: TRBJ2-7; clone size: -; CDR3 length: 14; V gene: TRBV27; D gene: -; CDR3 DNA: TGTGCCAGCAGTTTCAGACAGAGCTCCTACGAGCAGTACTTC; CDR3 protein: CASSFRQSSYEQYF
J gene: TRBJ2-1; clone size: -; CDR3 length: 15; V gene: TRBV2; D gene: TRBD2; CDR3 DNA: TGTGCCAGCGAGCCGACTAGCGGGAGCGTCAATGAGCAGTTCTTC; CDR3 protein: CASEPTSGSVNEQFF
J gene: TRBJ2-7; clone size: -; CDR3 length: 12; V gene: TRBV5-6; D gene: -; CDR3 DNA: TGTGCCAGCAGCTTGTGGGGTTACGAGCAGTACTTC; CDR3 protein: CASSLWGYEQYF